This passage covers 11 T cell receptor beta chains from one sample sequenced in a study of cytomegalovirus exposure and HLA in healthy donors. Use of 60 Vbeta and 13 Jbeta primers characterized the PCR. Sequencing used immunoSEQ multiplex PCR; TCRdb keeps in-frame clones, though not all of them. The sample lists fewer than 250,000 clones, 65% to 85% seen once, with roughly 0.66% in the top ten. The sequencing input was PBMCs. These receptor sequences come from a boy younger than 10 in good health and CMV-seronegative.

The chain combines TRBV6-5 with TRBJ2-5; TRBD1 is a possible D gene (7 bases). V dropped 6 bases and J dropped 5 bases, with 19 bases sitting between them. This CDR3 has 15 amino acids. Germline CDR1 is MNHEY and CDR2 is SVGAGI. CDR3 nucleotides: TGTGCCAGCAGAGAGGAGGGGGCGAGGATCGAGACCCAGTACTTC. It yields the protein CASREEGARIETQYF.

The rearrangement joins TRBV6-4 to TRBJ1-1; 8 bases agree with TRBD1. The CDR3 sequence is 14 residues long. J lost 4 bases, V lost 1 base, and 2 bases had no gene match. Germline CDR1 reads MRHNA; CDR2 reads SNTAGT. The CDR3 here is CASSDLDRATEAFF. The CDR3 nucleotides read TGTGCCAGCAGTGACTTGGACAGGGCCACTGAAGCTTTCTTT.

V usage is TRBV10-3 and J usage is TRBJ2-7; D gene uncertain. Looked up from germline, CDR1 is ENHRY and CDR2 is SYGVKD. With 3 bases removed from V and 4 bases from J, the gap between germline ends came to 4 bases. The length of the CDR3 is 11 residues. The CDR3 DNA sequence: TGTGCCATCAGTGACGGTTACGAGCAGTACTTC. This gives the protein CAISDGYEQYF.

The rearrangement joins TRBV7-6 to TRBJ2-5; D unresolved. Per the germline V gene, CDR1 is SGHVS and CDR2 is FNYEAQ. The V end was cut by 2 bases, the J end by 5 bases, with 6 bases between. This CDR3 has 12 residues. The CDR3 loop is CASSLSGETQYF. The CDR3 DNA follows: TGTGCCAGCAGCTTATCCGGGGAGACCCAGTACTTC.

The V call is TRBV6-5, the J call TRBJ2-3; 10 bases fit TRBD2. Germline V gives CDR1 MNHEY, CDR2 SVGAGI. V was pared by 6 bases and J by 0 bases, with 3 bases of the junction left unmatched. The CDR3 totals 15 residues. CDR3 region: CASRLAGGSTDTQYF. For the CDR3, the DNA is TGTGCCAGCAGATTAGCGGGGGGTAGCACAGATACGCAGTATTTT.

This clone was found a few times. The J gene is TRBJ1-1, the V gene TRBV30, with D uncertain. V was shortened by 3 bases and J by 0 bases, with 8 bases between the two germline ends. Germline V lookup: CDR1 GTSNPN, CDR2 SVGIG (reference sequence). The CDR3 covers 13 residues. CDR3 residues: CAWRAQMNTEAFF. The DNA of the CDR3 is TGTGCCTGGAGGGCACAGATGAACACTGAAGCTTTCTTT.

The genes are TRBV7-8 and TRBJ2-6; 8 bases match TRBD1. V was clipped by 6 bases and J by 2 bases; unmatched bases: 9. CDR1 SGHVS and CDR2 FQNEAQ come from the germline V gene. The CDR3 totals 17 residues. Written as DNA, the CDR3 is TGTGCCAGCAGGGTGGACAGGGTGGAGACTGGGGCCAACGTCCTGACTTTC. Encoded protein: CASRVDRVETGANVLTF.

This chain connects TRBV11-2 to TRBJ2-7; 10 bases map to TRBD2. The germline CDR1 and CDR2 sequences are SGHAT and FQNNGV. With V trimmed by 3 bases and J by 0 bases, 5 bases remained unmatched. This CDR3 has 16 amino acids. The CDR3 DNA is TGTGCCAGCAGCTTTCCAACTAGCGGGGCCTCCTACGAGCAGTACTTC. As protein: CASSFPTSGASYEQYF.

V is TRBV5-5 and J is TRBJ1-4; D not certain. CDR1 and CDR2 from the germline V gene are SGHKS and YYEKEE (reference sequence). The CDR3 length is 17 residues. V lost 0 bases to trimming and J lost 0 bases, with 12 bases between them. CDR3 amino acids: CASSLGVWRATNEKLFF. The CDR3 DNA follows: TGTGCCAGCAGCTTGGGTGTCTGGAGGGCAACTAATGAAAAACTGTTTTTT.

With regard to this clone: Other DNA sequences of this sample code for an identical CDR3. The rearrangement joins TRBV27 to TRBJ1-2, with D possibly being TRBD1 (6 bases). Germline assignment: CDR1 MNHEY and CDR2 SMNVEV (reference sequence). Trimming stripped 5 bases from V and 8 bases from J, with 15 bases between. The CDR3 extends over 13 amino acids. The CDR3: CASSAGDPYGYTF. DNA of the CDR3: TGTGCCAGCAGTGCAGGGGATCCGTACGGCTACACCTTC.

The chain combines TRBV15 with TRBJ1-2; the D is unclear. Germline loops: CDR1 LNHNV, CDR2 YYDKDF (reference sequence). The CDR3 is 15 residues long. V lost 1 base and J lost 4, with 13 bases in between. This chain's CDR3 is CATSRGAEEIYGYTF. The DNA of the CDR3 is TGTGCCACCAGCAGAGGGGCCGAAGAGATCTATGGCTACACCTTC. Filled out from reference TRBV15 and TRBJ1-2, the complete variable domain reads DAMVIQNPRYQVTQFGKPVTLSCSQTLNHNVMYWYQQKSSQAPKLLFHYYDKDFNNEADTPDNFQSRRPNTSFCFLDIRSPGLGDTAMYLCATSRGAEEIYGYTFGSGTRLTVV.